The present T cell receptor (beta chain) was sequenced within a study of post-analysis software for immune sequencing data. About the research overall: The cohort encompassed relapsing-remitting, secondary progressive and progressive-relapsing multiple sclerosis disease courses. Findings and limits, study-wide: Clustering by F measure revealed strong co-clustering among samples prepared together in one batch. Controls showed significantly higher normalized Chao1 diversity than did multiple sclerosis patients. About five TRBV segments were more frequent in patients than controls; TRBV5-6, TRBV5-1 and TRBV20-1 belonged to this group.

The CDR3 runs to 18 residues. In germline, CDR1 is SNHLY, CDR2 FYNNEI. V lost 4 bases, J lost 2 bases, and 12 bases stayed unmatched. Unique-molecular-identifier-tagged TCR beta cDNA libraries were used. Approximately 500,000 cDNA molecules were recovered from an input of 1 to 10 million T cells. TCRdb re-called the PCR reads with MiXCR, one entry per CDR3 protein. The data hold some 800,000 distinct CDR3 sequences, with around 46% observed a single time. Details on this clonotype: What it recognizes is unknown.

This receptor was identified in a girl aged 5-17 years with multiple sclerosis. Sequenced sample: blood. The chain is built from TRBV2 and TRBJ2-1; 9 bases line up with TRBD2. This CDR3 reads CASSVGPQLAGTYNEQFF. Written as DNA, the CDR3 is TGTGCCAGCAGTGTAGGCCCTCAACTAGCGGGCACCTACAATGAGCAGTTCTTC.